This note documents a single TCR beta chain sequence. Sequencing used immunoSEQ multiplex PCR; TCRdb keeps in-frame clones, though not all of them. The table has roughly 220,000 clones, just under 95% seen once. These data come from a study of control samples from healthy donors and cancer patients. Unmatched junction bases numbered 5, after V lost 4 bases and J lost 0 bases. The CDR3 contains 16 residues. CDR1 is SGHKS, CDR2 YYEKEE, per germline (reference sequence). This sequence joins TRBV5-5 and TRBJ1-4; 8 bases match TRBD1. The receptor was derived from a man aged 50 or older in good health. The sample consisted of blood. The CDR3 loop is CASSPGQGATNEKLFF. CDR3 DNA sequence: TGTGCCAGCAGCCCCGGACAGGGTGCAACTAATGAAAAACTGTTTTTT.